Listed here are 19 T cell receptor beta chains from one sample, sequenced in a study of molecular identifiers for immune sequencing clone quantification. TCRdb re-derived calls from the PCR reads in MiXCR, one entry per CDR3 protein. The sample lists under 600,000 distinct CDR3 sequences, about a fifth occurring once. What was sequenced was naive CD8+ T cells from blood, with Jurkat cell RNA spiked in. Stated subset: FACS-sorted CD8+CD4-CCR7+CD45RA+ naive T cells. All receptors come from a human donor in good health. Some libraries in this study had Jurkat cell RNA spiked in.

This chain joins TRBV7-9 and TRBJ2-3; D gene unclear. V was clipped by 5 bases and J by 0 bases, with 21 bases between them. The CDR3 consists of 18 residues. Germline V gene sequence: CDR1 SEHNR, CDR2 FQNEAQ (reference sequence). CDR3 sequence reads: CASSTSRLVLMSTDTQYF. The CDR3 DNA reads as TGTGCCAGCAGCACGTCTCGGCTGGTGTTAATGAGCACAGATACGCAGTATTTT.

This clonotype was detected ten times or more. The gene calls are TRBV6-5 and TRBJ2-7; D gene unclear. Deletions cut 0 bases from V and 5 bases from J, with 11 bases between. Germline V lookup: CDR1 MNHEY, CDR2 SVGAGI. This CDR3 region has 14 residues. For the CDR3, the DNA is TGTGCCAGCAGTTACTCTCTCCTCGGAGACGAGCAGTACTTC. Protein: CASSYSLLGDEQYF.

The chain joins TRBV30 to TRBJ1-2; D is perhaps TRBD1 (6 bases). CDR1 and CDR2 from the germline V gene are GTSNPN and SVGIG (reference sequence). There are 13 residues in the CDR3. With 4 bases removed from V and 4 bases from J, the gap between germline ends came to 13 bases. The CDR3 sequence is CAWTSGQLYGYTF. The CDR3 nucleotides read TGTGCCTGGACCTCCGGACAGCTCTATGGCTACACCTTC.

This clonotype has a handful of counts. V and J are TRBV5-1 and TRBJ1-1, with D possibly being TRBD1 (6 bases). CDR1 and CDR2 from the germline V gene are SGHRS and YFSETQ. V was cut by 4 bases and J by 0 bases, with 13 bases left in between. The CDR3 runs to 15 residues. The CDR3 coding sequence is TGCGCCAGCAGCACCGGACAGAGAATGAACACTGAAGCTTTCTTT. This gives the protein CASSTGQRMNTEAFF.

This clonotype was found many times. V usage is TRBV20-1 and J usage is TRBJ2-3; D may match TRBD1 or TRBD2 (5 bases each). V lost 6 bases and J lost 0, with 13 bases in between. The CDR3 extends over 14 amino acids. Per the germline V gene, CDR1 is DFQATT and CDR2 is SNEGSKA (reference sequence). CDR3: CSAPGTHSTDTQYF. The CDR3 nucleotides read TGCAGTGCACCCGGGACCCATAGCACAGATACGCAGTATTTT.

This clonotype was seen repeatedly, ten times or more. This sequence joins TRBV29-1 and TRBJ1-2; D gene unclear. Trimming cost V 4 bases and J 5 bases, with 11 bases left between them. The CDR3 runs 12 residues. CDR1 is SQVTM and CDR2 is ANQGSEA in the germline V gene. The CDR3 bases are TGCAGCGTTGTCCCTTTAGAATATGGCTACACCTTC. Protein sequence: CSVVPLEYGYTF.

Comment on this clonotype: Sequence at one end of the junction differs from germline and may be a read error. This chain joins TRBV5-1 and TRBJ1-1; D perhaps matches TRBD1 (5 bases). Germline CDR1 is SGHRS and CDR2 is YFSETQ. CDR3 length: 14 amino acids. CDR3 loop: CASRLSGGVIEAFF. CDR3 bases: TGCGCCAGCCGCTTGTCTGGGGGTGTTATTGAAGCTTTCTTT.

A word on this clonotype: This is likely an artifact of a read error, given a far larger clone one base away. The conserved closing phenylalanine or tryptophan is absent in this CDR3, likely reflecting a read error. This chain uses TRBV5-5 with TRBJ1-1; no definite D call. Trimming took 0 bases from V and 4 from J, leaving 7 bases between them. CDR3 length equals 13 residues. Germline V gene lookup returns CDR1 SGHKS and CDR2 YYEKEE (reference sequence). CDR3 loop: CASSLGAGTEAFL. The CDR3 nucleotides read TGTGCCAGCAGCTTGGGGGCCGGCACTGAAGCTTTCCTT.

Worth noting for this clonotype: One base away lies a much larger clone, so this may be a sequencing read error. V is TRBV11-2 and J is TRBJ2-3, with TRBD1 identical over 9 bases. Germline CDR1 and CDR2: SGHAT and FQNNGV. This CDR3 region has 15 residues. Trimming cost V 5 bases and J 5 bases; bases outside gene matches: 8. The CDR3 loop reads CASSITGGAGDTQYF. Written as DNA, the CDR3 is TGTGCCAGCAGCATAACAGGGGGCGCGGGAGATACGCAGTATTTT.

This clonotype was seen a handful of times. This may be a read error: a much more frequent sequence differs by one nucleotide. The chain couples TRBV7-9 to TRBJ2-3; D not resolved. V lost 11 bases and J lost 0, with 15 bases in between. CDR3 length: 14 residues. CDR1 SEHNR and CDR2 FQNEAQ come from the germline V gene (reference sequence). CDR3 loop: CAAPARPSTDTQYF. The CDR3 DNA reads as TGTGCCGCCCCGGCGCGGCCTAGCACAGATACGCAGTATTTT.

This clonotype was seen at least ten times. The chain joins TRBV27 to TRBJ2-7, with 10 bases matching TRBD2. V lost 8 bases, J lost 7 bases, and 14 bases stayed unmatched. CDR1 is MNHEY and CDR2 is SMNVEV in the germline V gene (reference sequence). The CDR3 has 15 amino acids. The CDR3 sequence: CASRWAAGGPGEQYF. The CDR3 coding sequence is TGTGCCAGCCGCTGGGCAGCGGGAGGGCCTGGTGAGCAGTACTTC.

The chain is built from TRBV27 and TRBJ2-7; maybe TRBD1 (5 bases). The V end lost 5 bases, the J end lost 0 bases, and 17 bases lay between the germline ends. There are 16 residues in the CDR3. Germline-derived CDR1 and CDR2 are MNHEY and SMNVEV (reference sequence). The CDR3 DNA follows: TGTGCCAGCAGTCCGATCTGGGGCGCGTACTCCTACGAGCAGTACTTC. Translating it yields CASSPIWGAYSYEQYF.

A few counts support this clonotype. The chain joins TRBV7-7 to TRBJ1-5, with 7 bases fitting TRBD1. Germline V lookup: CDR1 SSHAT, CDR2 FNYEAQ (reference sequence). This CDR3 is 12 amino acids long. DNA for the CDR3: TGTGCTAGGGGACAGATTAATCAGCCCCAGCATTTT. This encodes CARGQINQPQHF.

Many counts were recorded for this clonotype. This chain joins TRBV9 and TRBJ1-1; maybe TRBD1 (5 bases). The V gene's germline CDR1 is SGDLS and CDR2 YYNGEE. V was shortened by 0 bases and J by 4 bases, with 10 bases between the two germline ends. This CDR3 spans 14 amino acids. The CDR3 protein is CASSVEGLGTEAFF. The CDR3 DNA reads as TGTGCCAGCAGCGTAGAGGGGTTGGGCACTGAAGCTTTCTTT.

This clonotype was detected a few times. This chain links TRBV20-1 with TRBJ2-7; a possible D gene is TRBD1 (5 bases). The CDR3 contains 13 residues. The germline V gene has CDR1 DFQATT and CDR2 SNEGSKA (reference sequence). With 3 bases removed from V and 2 bases from J, the gap between germline ends came to 11 bases. CDR3 in DNA: TGCAGTGCTAGCCGACAGATGACCTACGAGCAGTACTTC. It yields the protein CSASRQMTYEQYF.

This clonotype came up many times. The rearrangement uses TRBV9 and TRBJ1-1, with D unclear. The V end lost 3 bases, the J end lost 3 bases, and 6 bases lay between the germline ends. The V gene's germline CDR1 is SGDLS and CDR2 YYNGEE. The CDR3 spans 12 residues. CDR3 sequence reads: CASSETDTEAFF. The DNA of the CDR3 is TGTGCCAGCAGCGAAACGGACACTGAAGCTTTCTTT.

This clonotype was observed once. This chain uses TRBV12-3 or TRBV12-4 with TRBJ1-1; no clear D gene. Trimming left V 5 bases short and J 7 bases short, with 17 bases between. This CDR3 region has 14 residues. The CDR3 is CASSAGSLACEAFF. The CDR3 DNA follows: TGTGCCAGCAGTGCCGGGTCCCTTGCCTGTGAAGCTTTCTTT.

About this clonotype itself: A much larger clone differs by one base, so this may be a read error. This chain links TRBV5-1 with TRBJ1-1, with no clear D. The CDR3 length is 14 residues. Germline lookup yields CDR1 SGHRS and CDR2 YFSETQ. This CDR3 reads CASGLDISGTEAFF. The CDR3 DNA reads as TGCGCCAGCGGCTTGGATATTAGTGGCACTGAAGCTTTCTTT. Variable domain in full (rest from reference TRBV5-1 and TRBJ1-1): KAGVTQTPRYLIKTRGQQVTLSCSPISGHRSVSWYQQTPGQGLQFLFEYFSETQRNKGNFPGRFSGRQFSNSRSEMNVSTLELGDSALYLCASGLDISGTEAFFGQGTRLTVV.

Details on this clonotype: This may arise from a read error, as a much more abundant clone is one base away. The V and J genes are TRBV4-3 and TRBJ1-5; 10 positions match TRBD1. Germline values: CDR1 LGHNA, CDR2 YSLEER. The CDR3 extends over 16 amino acids. As DNA, the CDR3 is TGCGCCAGCTGCCAAGATTGGACAGGGGGAGGTCAGCCCCAGCATTTT. Residues: CASCQDWTGGGQPQHF.